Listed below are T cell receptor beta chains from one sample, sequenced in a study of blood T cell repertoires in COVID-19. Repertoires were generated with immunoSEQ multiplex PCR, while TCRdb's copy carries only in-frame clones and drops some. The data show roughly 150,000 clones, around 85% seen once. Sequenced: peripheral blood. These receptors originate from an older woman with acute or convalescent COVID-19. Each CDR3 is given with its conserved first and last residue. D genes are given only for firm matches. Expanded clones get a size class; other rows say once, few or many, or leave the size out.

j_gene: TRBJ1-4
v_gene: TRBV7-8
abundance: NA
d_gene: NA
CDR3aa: CASSFNRESEKLFF
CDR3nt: TGTGCCAGCAGCTTTAACAGGGAGAGTGAAAAACTGTTTTTT

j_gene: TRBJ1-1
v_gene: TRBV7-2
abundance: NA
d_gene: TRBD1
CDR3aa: CASSLGQGNTEAFF
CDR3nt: TGTGCCAGCAGCTTAGGACAGGGGAACACTGAAGCTTTCTTT

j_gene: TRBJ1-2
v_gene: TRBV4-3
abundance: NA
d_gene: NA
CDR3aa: CASSPGAGAKDYGYTF
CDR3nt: TGCGCCAGCAGCCCCGGCGCGGGCGCAAAGGACTATGGCTACACCTTC

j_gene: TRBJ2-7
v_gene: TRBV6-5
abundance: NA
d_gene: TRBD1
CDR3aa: CASSLHRGSYEQYF
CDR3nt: TGTGCCAGCAGTCTCCACAGGGGGTCCTACGAGCAGTACTTC

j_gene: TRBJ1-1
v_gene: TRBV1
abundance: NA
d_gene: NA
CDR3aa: CTSSQGVGGKVNTEAFF
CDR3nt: TGCACCAGCAGCCAAGGGGTAGGCGGGAAAGTGAACACTGAAGCTTTCTTT

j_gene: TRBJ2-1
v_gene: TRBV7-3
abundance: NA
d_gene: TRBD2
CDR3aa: CASSSLTVTSGTPNEQFF
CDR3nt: TGTGCCAGCAGCTCATTGACAGTTACTAGCGGGACCCCCAATGAGCAGTTCTTC

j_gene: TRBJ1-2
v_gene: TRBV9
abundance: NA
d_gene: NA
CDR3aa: CASSAANYGYTF
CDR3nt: TGTGCCAGCAGCGCAGCGAACTATGGCTACACCTTC

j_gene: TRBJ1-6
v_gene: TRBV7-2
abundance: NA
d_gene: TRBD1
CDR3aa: CASSPGQGISPLHF
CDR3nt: TGTGCCAGCAGCCCGGGACAGGGAATTTCACCCCTCCACTTT

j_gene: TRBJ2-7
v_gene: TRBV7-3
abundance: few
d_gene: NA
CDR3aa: CASSLLGGSRYEQYF
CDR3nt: TGTGCCAGCAGCTTATTAGGTGGGAGCCGGTACGAGCAGTACTTC

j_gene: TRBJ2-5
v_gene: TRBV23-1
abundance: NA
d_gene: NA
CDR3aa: CASSQPGQKQETQYF
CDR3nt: TGCGCCAGCAGTCAACCCGGACAGAAACAAGAGACCCAGTACTTC

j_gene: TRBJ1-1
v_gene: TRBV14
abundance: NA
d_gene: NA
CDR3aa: CASSQQTGRVNTEAFF
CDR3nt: TGTGCCAGCAGCCAACAAACAGGGAGAGTCAACACTGAAGCTTTCTTT

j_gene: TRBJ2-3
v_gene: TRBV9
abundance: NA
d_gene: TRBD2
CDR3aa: CASSPRSSGVGDTQYF
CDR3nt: TGTGCCAGCAGCCCACGGTCTAGCGGGGTTGGAGATACGCAGTATTTT

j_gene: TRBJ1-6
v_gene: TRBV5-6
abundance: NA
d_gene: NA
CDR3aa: CASSLKGHPLRGDNSPLHF
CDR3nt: TGTGCCAGCAGCTTGAAGGGACACCCATTACGGGGGGATAATTCACCCCTCCACTTT

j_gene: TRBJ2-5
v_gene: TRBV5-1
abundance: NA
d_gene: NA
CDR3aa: CASSYGQNGETQYF
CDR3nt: TGCGCCAGCAGCTACGGACAGAACGGGGAGACCCAGTACTTC

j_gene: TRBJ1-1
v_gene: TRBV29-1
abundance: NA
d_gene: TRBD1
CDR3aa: CSVERGQGMNTEAFF
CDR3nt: TGCAGCGTTGAAAGGGGGCAGGGAATGAACACTGAAGCTTTCTTT

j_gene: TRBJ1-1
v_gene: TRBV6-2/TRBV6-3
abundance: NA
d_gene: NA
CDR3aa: CASSYILDSVNTEAFF
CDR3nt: TGTGCCAGCAGTTATATTCTCGATTCGGTGAACACTGAAGCTTTCTTT

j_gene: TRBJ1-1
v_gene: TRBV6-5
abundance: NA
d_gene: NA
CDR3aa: CASSHQEMNTEAFF
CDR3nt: TGTGCCAGCAGTCATCAGGAAATGAACACTGAAGCTTTCTTT

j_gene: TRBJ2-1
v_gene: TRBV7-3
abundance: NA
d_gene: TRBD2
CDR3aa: CASSPGLARYNEQFF
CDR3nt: TGTGCCAGCAGCCCGGGACTAGCGAGATACAATGAGCAGTTCTTC

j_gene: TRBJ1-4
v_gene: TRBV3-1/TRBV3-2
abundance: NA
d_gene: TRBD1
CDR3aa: CASSDGTGGLGKLFF
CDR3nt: TGTGCCAGCAGCGACGGGACAGGGGGCTTAGGAAAACTGTTTTTT

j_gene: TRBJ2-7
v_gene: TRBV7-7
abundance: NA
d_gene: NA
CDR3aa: CASSLGPAGYEQYF
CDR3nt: TGTGCTAGCAGCCTAGGGCCCGCAGGGTACGAGCAGTACTTC

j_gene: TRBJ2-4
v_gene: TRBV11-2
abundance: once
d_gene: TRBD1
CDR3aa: CASSPTTGVGNIQYF
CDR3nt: TGTGCCAGCAGCCCAACGACAGGGGTTGGGAACATTCAGTACTTC

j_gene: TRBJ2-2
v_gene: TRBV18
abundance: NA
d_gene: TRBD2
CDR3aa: CASSQRLATANTGELFF
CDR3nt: TGTGCCAGCTCACAGAGACTAGCGACTGCGAACACCGGGGAGCTGTTTTTT

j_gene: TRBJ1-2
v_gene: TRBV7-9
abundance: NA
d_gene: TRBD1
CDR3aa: CASSHSDRASYGYTF
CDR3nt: TGTGCCAGCAGCCATTCGGACAGGGCAAGCTATGGCTACACCTTC

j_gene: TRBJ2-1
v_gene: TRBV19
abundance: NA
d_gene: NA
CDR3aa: CASSIFQPRDNYNEQFF
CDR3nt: TGTGCCAGTAGTATTTTCCAACCTAGGGACAACTACAATGAGCAGTTCTTC

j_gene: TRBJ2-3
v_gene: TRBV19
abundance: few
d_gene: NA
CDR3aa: CASKLESTDTQYF
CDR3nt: TGTGCCAGTAAACTAGAGAGCACAGATACGCAGTATTTT

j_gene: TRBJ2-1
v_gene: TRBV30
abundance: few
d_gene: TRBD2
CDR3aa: CAWATSGSRREQFF
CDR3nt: TGTGCCTGGGCTACTAGCGGGAGTCGCCGTGAGCAGTTCTTC

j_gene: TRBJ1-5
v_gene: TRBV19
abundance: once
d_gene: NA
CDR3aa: CASSIVGSMQPQHF
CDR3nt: TGTGCCAGTAGTATAGTGGGCAGCATGCAGCCCCAGCATTTT

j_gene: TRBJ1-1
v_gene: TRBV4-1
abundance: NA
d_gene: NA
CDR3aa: CASSQEPGLNTEAFF
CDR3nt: TGCGCCAGCAGCCAGGAGCCGGGACTTAACACTGAAGCTTTCTTT

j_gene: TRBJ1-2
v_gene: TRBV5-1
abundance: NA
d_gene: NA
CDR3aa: CASSPDTNNYGYTF
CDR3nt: TGCGCCAGCAGCCCCGACACGAATAACTATGGCTACACCTTC

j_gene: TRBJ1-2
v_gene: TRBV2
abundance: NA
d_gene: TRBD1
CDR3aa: CASSGQGLYGYTF
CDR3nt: TGTGCCAGCAGTGGACAGGGGCTCTATGGCTACACCTTC

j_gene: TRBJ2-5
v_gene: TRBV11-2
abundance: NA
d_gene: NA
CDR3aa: CASSFDRLRETQYF
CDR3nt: TGTGCCAGCAGCTTCGACAGACTTCGAGAGACCCAGTACTTC

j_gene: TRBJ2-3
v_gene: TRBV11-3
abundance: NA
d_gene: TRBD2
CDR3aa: CASSRTSGFTDTQYF
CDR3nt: TGTGCCAGCAGCCGGACTAGCGGGTTCACAGATACGCAGTATTTT

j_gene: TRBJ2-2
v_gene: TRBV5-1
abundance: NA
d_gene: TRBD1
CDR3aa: CASSSRTGLVGELFF
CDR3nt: TGCGCCAGCAGCTCAAGGACAGGGCTTGTCGGGGAGCTGTTTTTT

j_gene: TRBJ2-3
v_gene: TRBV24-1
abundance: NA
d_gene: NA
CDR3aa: CATSHRGTSTDTQYF
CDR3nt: TGTGCCACCAGCCACCGTGGGACTAGCACAGATACGCAGTATTTT